One sample yielded the 14 T cell receptor beta chains listed below, sequenced in a study of CD8+CD57+ T cells in acquired aplastic anemia. It was genomic DNA that served as the template for profiling TCR beta VDJ and CDR3. TCRdb ran MiXCR on the reads and lists one entry per CDR3 protein. Among roughly 200,000 distinct CDR3 sequences listed, roughly three fifths were seen once. For sequencing, patients were chosen who had shown expansion of CD8+CD57+ cells by flow cytometry. Specimen: sorted CD4+, CD8+, or CD8+CD57+ T cells (not recorded which) from PBMCs. The source is a human donor with aplastic anemia.

The chain links TRBV10-3 to TRBJ1-3, with unresolved D. This CDR3 contains 12 residues. V dropped 4 bases and J dropped 0 bases, with 1 base sitting between them. Germline V gene sequence: CDR1 ENHRY, CDR2 SYGVKD. The CDR3 coding sequence is TGTGCCATCAGTGTCTCTGGAAACACCATATATTTT. Protein product: CAISVSGNTIYF.

The chain carries TRBV7-2 and TRBJ2-7; 7 bases are shared with TRBD1. The CDR3 has 14 residues. Germline V gene sequence: CDR1 SGHTA, CDR2 FQGNSA. V dropped 4 bases and J dropped 3; count of bases not matched to a gene: 6. CDR3 sequence reads: CASSSWTGHYEQYF. CDR3 nucleotide sequence: TGTGCCAGCAGCTCGTGGACAGGACACTACGAGCAGTACTTC.

The genes are TRBV10-1 and TRBJ2-3; D is ambiguous. The V gene lost 6 bases and the J gene lost 7 bases, with 17 bases spanning the gap. CDR1 is WNHNN and CDR2 is SYGVQD in the germline V gene (reference sequence). This CDR3 has 14 residues. CDR3 region: CASSPKVERNTQYF. CDR3 nucleotides: TGCGCCAGCAGCCCCAAGGTTGAACGGAATACGCAGTATTTT.

The V and J genes are TRBV4-1 and TRBJ1-4; no firm D call. V lost 0 bases to trimming and J lost 1 base, with 12 bases between them. CDR1 is MGHRA, CDR2 YSYEKL, per germline. The CDR3 runs 17 residues. The CDR3 loop is CASSQELVLITNEKLFF. In nucleotides, the CDR3 is TGCGCCAGCAGCCAAGAACTGGTTCTCATAACTAATGAAAAACTGTTTTTT.

This chain links TRBV24-1 with TRBJ1-6; a weak D match, TRBD1 (5 bases). Trimming took off 4 bases at V and 2 bases at J, with 11 bases between the two ends. CDR1 and CDR2 from the germline V gene are KGHDR and SFDVKD. CDR3 length: 16 amino acids. This CDR3 is CATSEGGGTYNSPLHF. The DNA for the CDR3 is TGTGCCACCAGTGAGGGGGGAGGGACCTATAATTCACCCCTCCACTTT.

J is TRBJ2-7 and V is TRBV5-1, with 8 bases that match TRBD1. This CDR3 comprises 14 residues. In germline, CDR1 is SGHRS, CDR2 YFSETQ. V lost 5 bases and J lost 5; bases outside the gene matches: 9. This CDR3 reads CASSPTGGVHEQYF. The CDR3 DNA reads TGCGCCAGCAGTCCCACAGGGGGAGTCCACGAGCAGTACTTC.

Points on this clonotype: One end of the junction varies from germline; a read error may be responsible. The V gene is TRBV10-2, the J gene TRBJ2-3, with TRBD2 identical over 8 bases. This CDR3 comprises 16 residues. Germline assignment: CDR1 WSHSY and CDR2 SAAADI. The CDR3 spells CASRESGGGWADTQYF. Written as DNA, the CDR3 is TGCGCCAGCCGTGAGTCTGGCGGGGGGTGGGCAGATACGCAGTATTTT.

A few counts support this clonotype. The chain is built from TRBV7-3 and TRBJ2-5; TRBD2 aligns across 10 bases. CDR1 SGHTA and CDR2 FQGTGA come from the germline V gene. The CDR3 has 13 residues. V was clipped by 5 bases and J by 5 bases; unmatched bases: 2. The CDR3 sequence is CASSPAGGETQYF. In nucleotides, the CDR3 is TGTGCCAGCAGCCCAGCGGGAGGGGAGACCCAGTACTTC.

This clonotype was seen only once. The chain joins TRBV7-8 to TRBJ2-3, with D unresolved. V was shortened by 2 bases and J by 1 base, with 4 bases between the two germline ends. The CDR3 has 13 residues. The germline gives CDR1 SGHVS, CDR2 FQNEAQ. The DNA of the CDR3 is TGTGCCAGCAGCTTATGGGGCACAGATACGCAGTATTTT. Translated: CASSLWGTDTQYF.

The V gene is TRBV15, the J gene TRBJ1-2; no reliable D call. CDR3 length equals 13 residues. The V gene lost 0 bases and the J gene lost 0 bases, with 2 bases spanning the gap. Germline CDR1 reads LNHNV; CDR2 reads YYDKDF (reference sequence). Here the CDR3 DNA reads TGTGCCACCAGCAGAGAGGCTAACTATGGCTACACCTTC. Translating gives CATSREANYGYTF.

This chain uses TRBV4-1 with TRBJ1-3; 10 bases align to TRBD1. Trimming cost V 0 bases and J 1 base; bases outside gene matches: 6. The CDR3 is 18 amino acids. From germline, CDR1 is MGHRA and CDR2 YSYEKL. The CDR3 reads CASSQEGPGQGSGNTIYF. CDR3 nucleotides: TGCGCCAGCAGCCAAGAAGGGCCGGGACAGGGGTCTGGAAACACCATATATTTT.

The chain employs TRBV2 and TRBJ2-7; maybe TRBD1 (6 bases). V shed 6 bases and J shed 2 bases, with 23 bases lying between them. CDR3 size: 17 residues. Germline assignment: CDR1 SNHLY and CDR2 FYNNEI. DNA of the CDR3: TGTGCCAGCAGCGTTGAAGGCGCGGTGGGGGCGACCTACGAGCAGTACTTC. It encodes CASSVEGAVGATYEQYF.

The chain uses TRBV19 and TRBJ1-5; TRBD1 matches at 7 bases. The CDR3 has 15 amino acids. Per the germline V gene, CDR1 is LNHDA and CDR2 is SQIVND (reference sequence). J lost 3 bases, V lost 6 bases, and 8 bases had no gene match. The DNA for the CDR3 is TGTGCCAGTAGAGAAAGACAGGGTACCAATCAGCCCCAGCATTTT. It specifies CASRERQGTNQPQHF.

This chain links TRBV19 with TRBJ1-2; perhaps TRBD1 as D (6 bases). This CDR3 has 12 amino acids. Germline V gene lookup returns CDR1 LNHDA and CDR2 SQIVND (reference sequence). V lost 6 bases, J lost 6 bases, and 11 bases lay in between. The CDR3, as DNA: TGTGCCAGTAGGAACCCAGGGGATGGCTACACCTTC. As protein: CASRNPGDGYTF.